This TCR beta chain was captured by sequencing in a study of T cells in Graves' hyperthyroidism and ophthalmopathy. Study in general: Before any treatment, at initial diagnosis, peripheral blood was collected.

The CDR3 has 16 residues. In germline, CDR1 is MNHEY, CDR2 SMNVEV (reference sequence). V shed 2 bases and J shed 3 bases, with 14 bases lying between them. RNA transcripts provided the source from which TCR beta CDR3 regions were amplified. HTBI primers drove first-round RT-PCR of the TCR CDR3. TCRdb called the multiplex PCR reads again in MiXCR, with one record for every CDR3 protein. The table has roughly 560,000 distinct CDR3 sequences, roughly 15% seen once. Lactation, pregnancy, other autoimmune disease or uncontrolled infection excluded patients. The receptor was isolated from a woman aged 40 to 50 with Graves' ophthalmopathy. The sequencing input was blood. The V call is TRBV27, the J call TRBJ2-4; perhaps TRBD2 as D (5 bases). CDR3 amino acids: CASSLGLLGVKNIQYF. The CDR3 bases are TGTGCCAGCAGTTTAGGACTTCTCGGGGTCAAAAACATTCAGTACTTC.